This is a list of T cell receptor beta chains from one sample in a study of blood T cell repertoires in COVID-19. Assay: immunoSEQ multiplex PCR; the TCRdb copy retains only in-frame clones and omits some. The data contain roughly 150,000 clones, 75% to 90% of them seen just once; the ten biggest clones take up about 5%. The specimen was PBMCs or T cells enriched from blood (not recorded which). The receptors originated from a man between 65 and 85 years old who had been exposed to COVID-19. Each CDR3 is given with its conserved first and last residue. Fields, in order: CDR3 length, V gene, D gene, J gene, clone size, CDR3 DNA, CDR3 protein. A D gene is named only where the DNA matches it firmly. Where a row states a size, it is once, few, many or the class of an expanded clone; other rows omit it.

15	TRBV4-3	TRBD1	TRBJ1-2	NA	TGCGCCAGCAGCCCGGGACAGCTAGCTAACTATGGCTACACCTTC	CASSPGQLANYGYTF
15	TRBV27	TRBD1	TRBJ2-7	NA	TGTGCCAGCGGCCCCCGGGACAGGGGTAGATACGAGCAGTACTTC	CASGPRDRGRYEQYF
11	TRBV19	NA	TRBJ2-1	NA	TGTGCCAGTAGTCGGGAGTTGGCGCAGTTCTTC	CASSRELAQFF
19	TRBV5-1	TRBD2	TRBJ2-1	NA	TGCGCCAGCAGCCGTCTCCCGGCCGGGGGGTCAAGCTCCTACAATGAGCAGTTCTTC	CASSRLPAGGSSSYNEQFF
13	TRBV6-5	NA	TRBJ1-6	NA	TGTGCCAGCAGAGGGGGACGTAATTCACCCCTCCACTTT	CASRGGRNSPLHF
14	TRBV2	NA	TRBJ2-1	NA	TGTGCCAGCAGTTCTAAACAGGTTAACAATGAGCAGTTCTTC	CASSSKQVNNEQFF
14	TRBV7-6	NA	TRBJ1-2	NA	TGTGCCAGCAGTCTTCACCGGGACACCCGTGGCTACACCTTC	CASSLHRDTRGYTF
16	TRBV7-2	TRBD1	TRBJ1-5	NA	TGTGCCAGCAGCTTTCCTGGGACAGATAGCAATCAGCCCCAGCATTTT	CASSFPGTDSNQPQHF
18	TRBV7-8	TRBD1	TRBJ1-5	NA	TGTGCCAGCAGCTTAAGTCCGGGACAGAGGAATAGCAATCAGCCCCAGCATTTT	CASSLSPGQRNSNQPQHF
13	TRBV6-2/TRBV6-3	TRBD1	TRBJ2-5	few	TGTGCCAGCAGTGGACAGGGGCAAGAGACCCAGTACTTC	CASSGQGQETQYF
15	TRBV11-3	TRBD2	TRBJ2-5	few	TGTGCCAGCAGCCCGGGACTAGCGGGAAAAGAGACCCAGTACTTC	CASSPGLAGKETQYF
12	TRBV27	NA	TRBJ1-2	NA	TGTGCCAGCAGTAACAGACAGGATGGCTACACCTTC	CASSNRQDGYTF
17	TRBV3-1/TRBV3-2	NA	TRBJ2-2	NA	TGTGCCAGCAGCCTCAGACCCGGGACTGCGAACACCGGGGAGCTGTTTTTT	CASSLRPGTANTGELFF
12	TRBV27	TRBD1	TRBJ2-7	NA	TGTGCCAGCTGGCGGGCAGGGGGCGAGCAGTACTTC	CASWRAGGEQYF
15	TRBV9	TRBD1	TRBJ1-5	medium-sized	TGTGCCAGCAGCGTATCGACAGGGGACAATCAGCCCCAGCATTTT	CASSVSTGDNQPQHF
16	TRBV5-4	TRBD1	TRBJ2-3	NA	TGTGCCAGCAGCCCCGAAGGACAGGGGAGCACAGATACGCAGTATTTT	CASSPEGQGSTDTQYF
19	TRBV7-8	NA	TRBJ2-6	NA	TGTGCCAGCAGCTTAGCCCCTACCCTACTCAGACAGGGGGCCAACGTCCTGACTTTC	CASSLAPTLLRQGANVLTF
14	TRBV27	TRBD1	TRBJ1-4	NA	TGTGCCAGCAGACCGGGACAGCTTAATGAAAAACTGTTTTTT	CASRPGQLNEKLFF